Each of the 22 T cell receptor beta chains below was sequenced from the same sample in a study of T cells after yellow fever vaccination. TCRdb analysed the 5' RACE reads with MiXCR anew, one entry per CDR3 protein. The table records some 320,000 distinct CDR3 sequences, around 10% of them present only once. The sample was CD4+ T cells sorted from PBMCs, taken 45 days after the yellow fever booster vaccination. The receptors come from a man aged 18 to 29 who received the YFV17D yellow fever vaccine.

The gene calls are TRBV30 and TRBJ2-5; D possibly corresponds to TRBD2 (6 bases). CDR1 is GTSNPN, CDR2 SVGIG, per germline (reference sequence). The V end was cut by 5 bases, the J end by 4 bases, with 14 bases between. CDR3 length: 13 amino acids. The CDR3 DNA reads as TGTGCCTGGTCTGGGGGGTCGGGAGAGACCCAGTACTTC. This translates into CAWSGGSGETQYF.

This clonotype was seen a handful of times. The chain links TRBV2 to TRBJ2-5; 14 bases align to TRBD2. Germline assignment: CDR1 SNHLY and CDR2 FYNNEI. V lost 4 bases to trimming and J lost 5 bases; unmatched junction nucleotides: 6. This CDR3 contains 16 residues. CDR3 in amino acids: CASSGLGLAGDETQYF. CDR3 coding DNA: TGTGCCAGCAGTGGATTGGGACTAGCGGGGGACGAGACCCAGTACTTC.

This clonotype was found many times. The V and J genes are TRBV5-5 and TRBJ2-2, with D perhaps matching TRBD2 (6 bases). The CDR3 totals 15 residues. In germline, CDR1 is SGHKS, CDR2 YYEKEE (reference sequence). V was clipped by 2 bases and J by 4 bases, with 12 bases between them. CDR3 sequence reads: CASSFGGMPTGELFF. The CDR3 DNA sequence: TGTGCCAGCAGCTTTGGGGGGATGCCCACCGGGGAGCTGTTTTTT.

This chain's CDR3 is CASSFLVGARSEAFF. CDR3 sequence (DNA): TGTGCCAGCAGTTTCTTAGTCGGGGCAAGGTCTGAAGCTTTCTTT. The chain is built from TRBV12-3 or TRBV12-4 and TRBJ1-1; maybe TRBD1 (5 bases). The CDR3 contains 15 residues. Trimming removed 3 bases at V and 6 bases at J, with 17 bases between.

In its sample, this clonotype was seen a few times. The CDR3 DNA sequence: TGCGCCAGCAGCCAAGAGGGGAACATTCAGTACTTC. It translates to CASSQEGNIQYF. The chain recombines TRBV4-1 with TRBJ2-4, with D unresolved. This CDR3 is 12 amino acids long. Germline V gives CDR1 MGHRA, CDR2 YSYEKL. V lost 0 bases to trimming and J lost 7 bases, with 4 bases between them.

The chain employs TRBV28 and TRBJ1-4; D unresolved. This CDR3 is 15 amino acids long. From germline, CDR1 is MDHEN and CDR2 SYDVKM. The ends were cut back, 1 base at V and 5 bases at J, with 11 bases in the middle. CDR3 in amino acids: CASSLFVAVNEKLFF. The CDR3 DNA is TGTGCCAGCAGTTTATTCGTGGCAGTCAATGAAAAACTGTTTTTT.

The sample holds a few counts of this clonotype. This sequence joins TRBV12-3 or TRBV12-4 and TRBJ1-1; D possibly corresponds to TRBD1 (5 bases). V lost 8 bases and J 1 base, leaving 17 bases between the germline ends. The length of the CDR3 is 15 residues. This chain's CDR3 is CASVLGGARNTEAFF. The CDR3 DNA is TGTGCCAGCGTACTGGGAGGGGCAAGGAACACTGAAGCTTTCTTT.

This clonotype was observed a handful of times. This chain uses TRBV5-1 with TRBJ2-5, with D tentatively TRBD2 (7 bases). Trimming left V 3 bases short and J 4 bases short, with 19 bases between. This CDR3 is built from 16 residues. The germline gives CDR1 SGHRS, CDR2 YFSETQ. The CDR3 nucleotides are TGCGCCAGCAGCTCGGATGTTCCGGGGGGCGCAGAGACCCAGTACTTC. It specifies CASSSDVPGGAETQYF.

There are a few counts of this clonotype. The chain joins TRBV4-3 to TRBJ1-3; D possibly corresponds to TRBD1 (5 bases). CDR3 size: 16 residues. Germline assignment: CDR1 LGHNA and CDR2 YSLEER. The V and J ends lost 0 bases and 4 bases respectively, with 13 bases between them. The CDR3 region has the DNA TGCGCCAGCAGCCAAGACGGACACCCAGCCGGAAACACCATATATTTT. Its protein product is CASSQDGHPAGNTIYF.

This chain joins TRBV12-3 or TRBV12-4 and TRBJ1-5, with 8 bases that match TRBD1. J gave up 4 bases and V 8 bases, and 4 bases lay outside the gene matches. This CDR3 comprises 13 residues. Here the CDR3 reads CASGRTGNQPQHF. The CDR3 DNA sequence: TGTGCCAGCGGGCGGACAGGGAATCAGCCCCAGCATTTT.

V usage is TRBV20-1 and J usage is TRBJ2-5; no reliable D call. The germline V and J ends were trimmed by 3 bases and 5 bases, with 4 bases remaining between them. The CDR3 loop spans 10 amino acids. From germline, CDR1 is DFQATT and CDR2 SNEGSKA (reference sequence). The CDR3 reads CSASFETQYF. In DNA form, the CDR3 reads TGCAGTGCTAGTTTTGAGACCCAGTACTTC.

This clonotype was recorded a few times. Mismatch with germline at one junction end may stem from a read error. V gene TRBV10-3 combines with J gene TRBJ2-5; D possibly corresponds to TRBD1 (5 bases). The CDR3 is 14 amino acids. The germline V gene has CDR1 ENHRY and CDR2 SYGVKD. The CDR3 nucleotides are TGTGCCATCAGTGAGTGGGGCCTTCAAGGGACCCAGTACTTC. It encodes CAISEWGLQGTQYF.

The chain uses TRBV6-5 and TRBJ2-7; 9 nucleotides match TRBD1. V dropped 6 bases and J dropped 3; count of bases not matched to a gene: 6. The CDR3 sequence is 14 residues long. Germline lookup yields CDR1 MNHEY and CDR2 SVGAGI. The CDR3, as DNA: TGTGCCAGCAGAGTCCCGGGACAGGGCTACGAGCAGTACTTC. This encodes CASRVPGQGYEQYF.

This clonotype was counted at least ten times. The V gene is TRBV7-2, the J gene TRBJ2-3; a possible D gene is TRBD2 (7 bases). Germline CDR1 reads SGHTA; CDR2 reads FQGNSA. This CDR3 region has 15 residues. Trimming removed 5 bases at V and 2 bases at J, with 14 bases between. CDR3 sequence: CASSARGDITDTQYF. The CDR3 DNA reads TGTGCCAGCAGCGCTCGGGGGGACATCACAGATACGCAGTATTTT.

This clonotype appeared a few times. V gene TRBV7-9 combines with J gene TRBJ2-1, with D uncertain. CDR1 is SEHNR, CDR2 FQNEAQ, per germline (reference sequence). Trimming cost V 5 bases and J 5 bases, with 13 bases left between them. CDR3 size: 14 residues. In DNA, the CDR3 is TGTGCCAGCAGCCGGGCAGAGGTAAACAATGAGCAGTTCTTC. This codes for CASSRAEVNNEQFF.

The chain couples TRBV29-1 to TRBJ2-4, with 7 bases lining up with TRBD1. V gave up 6 bases and J gave up 1 base; unmatched junction bases: 3. The CDR3 is 13 residues long. Germline V gene lookup returns CDR1 SQVTM and CDR2 ANQGSEA. The CDR3 sequence is CSVLDRAKNIQYF. Here the CDR3 DNA reads TGCAGCGTCCTGGACAGGGCCAAAAACATTCAGTACTTC.

The chain has TRBV18 and TRBJ2-7; D is tentatively TRBD1 or TRBD2 (6 bases each). Germline values: CDR1 KGHSH, CDR2 LQKENI. Deletions cut 1 base from V and 3 bases from J, with 13 bases between. This CDR3 has 15 residues. The CDR3 region is CASSPQVRGGYEQYF. CDR3 DNA: TGTGCCAGCTCACCACAGGTCAGGGGAGGCTACGAGCAGTACTTC.

This clonotype was recorded at least ten times. The rearrangement links TRBV5-1 to TRBJ2-3; D gene unclear. V lost 2 bases to trimming and J lost 1 base, with 8 bases between them. Germline V gene sequence: CDR1 SGHRS, CDR2 YFSETQ. CDR3 size: 14 residues. The CDR3 loop is CASSLPQGTDTQYF. CDR3 nucleotide sequence: TGCGCCAGCAGCTTACCCCAAGGCACAGATACGCAGTATTTT.

The chain employs TRBV5-1 and TRBJ2-5, with 7 bases aligning to TRBD1. Trimming cost V 5 bases and J 5 bases; bases outside gene matches: 9. Per the germline V gene, CDR1 is SGHRS and CDR2 is YFSETQ. This CDR3 is 14 amino acids long. The DNA of the CDR3 is TGCGCCAGCAGATCGACAGGGAAGCGGGAGACCCAGTACTTC. The encoded protein is CASRSTGKRETQYF.

This clonotype showed up just a few times. The V and J genes are TRBV7-3 and TRBJ1-1; D is unresolved. The V gene's germline CDR1 is SGHTA and CDR2 FQGTGA. The CDR3 is 13 residues long. The V end lost 5 bases, the J end lost 1 base, and 8 bases lay between the germline ends. DNA of the CDR3: TGTGCCAGCAGCGAACAGCCGAACACTGAAGCTTTCTTT. Protein product: CASSEQPNTEAFF.

Here the CDR3 DNA reads TGTGCCACCAGTGATCCCCGGGGTAGCTACAATGAGCAGTTCTTC. Encoded protein: CATSDPRGSYNEQFF. The rearrangement links TRBV24-1 to TRBJ2-1, with a weak D call TRBD2 (5 bases). The CDR3 covers 15 residues. CDR1 KGHDR and CDR2 SFDVKD come from the germline V gene. Between the trimmed V and J ends, which lost 3 bases and 3 bases, there was a span of 11 bases.

In this sample, this clonotype turned up a few times. The chain uses TRBV27 and TRBJ1-6, with 11 bases identical to TRBD1. In germline, CDR1 is MNHEY, CDR2 SMNVEV (reference sequence). The CDR3 is 16 residues long. V lost 2 bases, J lost 10 bases, and 7 bases stayed unmatched. DNA for the CDR3: TGTGCCAGCAGTTTACCGGGACAGGGGGTAGGGTCACCCCTCCACTTT. Translating gives CASSLPGQGVGSPLHF.